This T cell receptor (beta chain) derives from a study of quantifying T cell responses using KT2 cells. In the study overall: RNA was reverse transcribed with TCR alpha and beta constant-region primers. Study outcomes and limitations: Detection of KT2 sequences held at the lowest tested level, about one cell per 100,000 PBMC.

Notes on this clonotype: What it binds is unknown.

A single-stranded UMI oligo with SP2 sequence was ligated to cDNA 3' ends. First-round PCR used roughly 4 cycles and beta primers RC1.1 and RC1.2 covering TRBC1 and TRBC2. TCRdb fed the UMI-ligation and nested PCR reads into MiXCR, producing one record per CDR3 protein. The sample lists 50,000 to 70,000 distinct CDR3 sequences, approximately 13% occurring once. The sample is PBMC spiked with counted cells of clone KT2. Fixed numbers of PBMC received varying amounts of KT2 cells. CDR3 length: 16 residues. V shed 4 bases and J 1 base; nucleotides not matched to a gene: 5. This receptor was obtained from a human donor. The material sequenced was PBMCs spiked with cells of the T cell clone KT2. V and J are TRBV12-3 or TRBV12-4 and TRBJ2-3, with TRBD2 matching over 10 bases. CDR3 in DNA: TGTGCCAGCAGTTCCGGAACTAGCGGGGGCACAGATACGCAGTATTTT. Translating it yields CASSSGTSGGTDTQYF.